The 12 T cell receptor beta chains below were found in one sample sequenced in a study of T cells after yellow fever vaccination. TCRdb ran MiXCR on the 5' RACE reads and lists one entry per CDR3 protein. The sample yields 200,000 to 300,000 distinct CDR3 sequences, 6.7% seen once. This specimen was CD4+ T cells sorted from PBMCs, taken on the day of the yellow fever booster vaccination. The receptors shown here come from a man aged 30 to 39 who received the YFV17D yellow fever vaccine.

This clonotype appeared a few times. The chain couples TRBV16 to TRBJ1-5; no definite D call. The CDR3 runs to 12 residues. Germline V gene lookup returns CDR1 KGHSY and CDR2 FQNENV. V was clipped by 3 bases and J by 4 bases, with 4 bases between them. The CDR3 region has the DNA TGTGCCAGCAGCCAGTGGAATCAGCCCCAGCATTTT. Protein product: CASSQWNQPQHF.

At least ten counts were recorded for this clonotype. The chain employs TRBV7-6 and TRBJ2-2; D gene unclear. Germline loops: CDR1 SGHVS, CDR2 FNYEAQ. Between the trimmed V and J ends, which lost 1 base and 2 bases, there was a span of 14 bases. The CDR3 extends over 17 amino acids. This chain's CDR3 is CASSLEGDSINTGELFF. The CDR3 DNA reads as TGTGCCAGCAGCTTAGAGGGTGACTCCATAAACACCGGGGAGCTGTTTTTT.

This clonotype was detected many times. V gene TRBV14 combines with J gene TRBJ2-7; D could derive from TRBD1 or TRBD2 (5 bases each). V was pared by 2 bases and J by 2 bases, with 13 bases between. This CDR3 has 15 amino acids. Germline CDR1 SGHDN, CDR2 FVKESK. The CDR3 DNA is TGTGCCAGCAGCCAATTGGGGGAGTCCGCCTACGAGCAGTACTTC. The encoded protein is CASSQLGESAYEQYF.

This clonotype was recorded a few times. J is TRBJ2-4 and V is TRBV10-3; D is unclear. Germline-derived CDR1 and CDR2 are ENHRY and SYGVKD. The CDR3 contains 16 residues. The V end was cut by 0 bases, the J end by 5 bases, with 14 bases between. CDR3 DNA: TGTGCCATCAGTGAGTCCGGTGGGAACCAAGAAAACATTCAGTACTTC. Translating it yields CAISESGGNQENIQYF.

Ten or more counts support this clonotype. The V and J genes are TRBV12-3 or TRBV12-4 and TRBJ2-1; 8 positions agree with TRBD2. The CDR3 spans 12 residues. V gave up 8 bases and J gave up 4 bases; unmatched junction bases: 1. CDR3 DNA: TGTGCCAGCGCGGGAGGTTACAATGAGCAGTTCTTC. Protein product: CASAGGYNEQFF.

This clonotype was seen just once. This chain links TRBV7-9 with TRBJ1-1, with D possibly matching TRBD1 (5 bases). Per germline, CDR1 SEHNR and CDR2 FQNEAQ (reference sequence). V gave up 4 bases and J gave up 11 bases, with 20 bases separating them. The CDR3 is made up of 14 amino acids. CDR3 coding DNA: TGTGCCAGCAGCTCCGCCGGGACGGAAGGGTGGGCTTTCTTT. It translates to CASSSAGTEGWAFF.

V is TRBV5-1 and J is TRBJ2-7; D is possibly TRBD1 or TRBD2 (5 bases each). Trimming took 6 bases from V and 4 from J, leaving 17 bases between them. From germline, CDR1 is SGHRS and CDR2 YFSETQ. This CDR3 spans 14 amino acids. CDR3 sequence: CASMQPGPTYEQYF. The DNA for the CDR3 is TGCGCCAGCATGCAACCGGGACCGACATACGAGCAGTACTTC. Based on the CDR3 plus reference TRBV5-1 and TRBJ2-7, the full variable domain is KAGVTQTPRYLIKTRGQQVTLSCSPISGHRSVSWYQQTPGQGLQFLFEYFSETQRNKGNFPGRFSGRQFSNSRSEMNVSTLELGDSALYLCASMQPGPTYEQYFGPGTRLTVT.

The rearrangement uses TRBV6-5 and TRBJ2-5; D perhaps matches TRBD2 (6 bases). Germline V lookup: CDR1 MNHEY, CDR2 SVGAGI. There are 14 residues in the CDR3. The V gene lost 0 bases and the J gene lost 9 bases, with 14 bases spanning the gap. The CDR3 protein is CASSYSTPSGAQYF. The CDR3 nucleotides are TGTGCCAGCAGTTACTCGACGCCGTCGGGGGCCCAGTACTTC.

This clonotype turned up a few times. This sequence joins TRBV7-9 and TRBJ2-3, with TRBD1 matching over 7 bases. Trimming removed 3 bases from V and 2 bases from J; junction bases left unmatched: 8. CDR1 and CDR2 from the germline V gene are SEHNR and FQNEAQ (reference sequence). The CDR3 consists of 16 residues. CDR3 sequence (DNA): TGTGCCAGCAGCTTTGGGACAGCAGCCTCCACAGATACGCAGTATTTT. This codes for CASSFGTAASTDTQYF.

Only a few counts were recorded for this clonotype. This rearrangement joins TRBV5-6 to TRBJ1-2; no clear D. Per the germline V gene, CDR1 is SGHDT and CDR2 is YYEEEE. V was cut by 1 base and J by 2 bases, with 6 bases left in between. This CDR3 is 13 amino acids long. In nucleotides, the CDR3 is TGTGCCAGCAGCTTGAAGCGGAACTATGGCTACACCTTC. Amino acid sequence: CASSLKRNYGYTF.

This clonotype was detected only a few times. This chain joins TRBV28 and TRBJ2-7; weak D call: TRBD1 (5 bases). The CDR3 is 17 residues long. Germline assignment: CDR1 MDHEN and CDR2 SYDVKM. Trimming removed 3 bases from V and 3 bases from J, with 21 bases in between. The CDR3: CASSFGTNGALIYEQYF. CDR3 coding DNA: TGTGCCAGCAGTTTTGGCACCAATGGGGCTCTAATCTACGAGCAGTACTTC.

The chain joins TRBV6-1 to TRBJ2-1; TRBD2 agrees at 7 bases. CDR3 length: 14 residues. Trimming took 9 bases from V and 9 from J; bases not matched to a gene: 14. Per germline, CDR1 MNHNS and CDR2 SASEGT. CDR3 protein: CASVPGRPLGEQFF. The CDR3 DNA sequence: TGTGCCAGTGTCCCCGGGAGGCCGCTTGGTGAGCAGTTCTTC.